Shown below are 14 T cell receptor beta chains from a single sample sequenced in a study of T cells in women clearing cervical HPV infection. Measured with immunoSEQ multiplex PCR; TCRdb has only the in-frame clones, and not every one. The specimen's table records about 40,000 clones. The sample comprised blood buffy coat. Every receptor here comes from a woman aged 18 to 75 with a cervical HPV16 infection that either progressed to CIN3+ or cleared (not recorded which).

A note on this clone: The CDR3 extends 3 residues past the end of the read, so its final part is completed from the germline J gene. The chain uses TRBV9 and TRBJ2-1; a possible D gene is TRBD2 (6 bases). The CDR3 sequence is 16 residues long. In germline, CDR1 is SGDLS, CDR2 YYNGEE. V shed 0 bases and J shed 9 bases, with 19 bases lying between them. The sequenced CDR3 bases are TGTGCCAGCAGCGTAGGAGGTTGGGACTCCGGAGGTGAG. Its protein product is CASSVGGWDSGGE. In full, the CDR3 is CASSVGGWDSGGEQFF.

Turning to this clone: The CDR3 end is not reached by the read, which stops 3 residues before it; the germline J gene fills it in. The sample carries other DNA sequences with the same CDR3. The chain couples TRBV5-1 to TRBJ2-1, with 7 bases lining up with TRBD2. The germline V gene encodes CDR1 SGHRS and CDR2 YFSETQ. Trimming took 2 bases from V and 2 from J; bases not matched to a gene: 4. The CDR3 extends over 15 amino acids. CDR3 amino acids: CASSLGAGAYNEQFF. The CDR3 bases that were read are TGCGCCAGCAGCTTAGGGGCGGGGGCCTACAATGAG.

As regards this clone: The CDR3 end is not reached by the read, which stops 3 residues before it; the germline J gene fills it in. The chain links TRBV19 to TRBJ1-5; 8 bases fit TRBD1. There are 14 residues in the CDR3. The J segment lost 4 bases and the V segment lost 6 bases, leaving 5 bases of the junction unmatched. Per the germline V gene, CDR1 is LNHDA and CDR2 is SQIVND (reference sequence). Here the CDR3 reads CASRETGVNQPQHF. The sequenced part of the CDR3 DNA is TGTGCCAGTAGGGAGACAGGGGTAAATCAGCCC.

In the case of this clone: The read stops 3 residues short of the end of the CDR3; the missing end is completed from the germline J gene. The chain carries TRBV29-1 and TRBJ2-3, with D maybe TRBD1 (5 bases). The CDR3 spans 13 residues. Germline-derived CDR1 and CDR2 are SQVTM and ANQGSEA. The V and J ends lost 7 bases and 2 bases respectively, with 13 bases between them. The CDR3 DNA, read in part, is TGCAGCGCGGACACGGACAACACAGATACG. Protein sequence: CSADTDNTDT. The whole CDR3 protein reads CSADTDNTDTQYF.

Turning to this clone: The read finishes 3 residues shy of the CDR3 end, and the germline J gene is used to complete it. This chain joins TRBV4-2 and TRBJ1-1, with D hard to call. The V end lost 3 bases, the J end lost 1 base, and 18 bases lay between the germline ends. Germline V lookup: CDR1 LGHNA, CDR2 YNFKEQ. The CDR3 sequence is 17 residues long. The sequenced CDR3 bases are TGTGCCAGCAGCCATTTGTTAGAACGGAAGCGGAACACTGAA. Protein: CASSHLLERKRNTE. The complete CDR3 reads CASSHLLERKRNTEAFF.

A note on this clone: The read ends 3 residues shy of where the CDR3 ends; the end is completed using the germline J gene. The chain links TRBV10-3 to TRBJ2-1, with D possibly TRBD1 on 7 matching bases. This CDR3 is 11 amino acids long. The germline CDR1 and CDR2 sequences are ENHRY and SYGVKD. V lost 6 bases and J lost 8, with 8 bases in between. The CDR3 loop is CAISRGDEQFF. The covered CDR3 bases are TGTGCCATCAGCAGGGGGGATGAG.

In regard to this clone: The read finishes 3 residues shy of the CDR3 end, and the germline J gene is used to complete it. This chain uses TRBV11-2 with TRBJ2-5, with 9 positions matching TRBD1. Germline-derived CDR1 and CDR2 are SGHAT and FQNNGV. The V segment lost 5 bases and the J segment 5 bases; nucleotides outside the gene matches: 9. The CDR3 runs to 15 residues. The CDR3 region is CASSPGTGYRETQYF. Incomplete CDR3 DNA: TGTGCCAGCAGCCCCGGGACAGGGTATAGGGAGACC.

Regarding this clone: The read ends 3 residues before the CDR3 terminus; that terminus is restored from the germline J gene. The chain couples TRBV7-3 to TRBJ2-3; 10 bases are a match to TRBD2. The CDR3 has 15 amino acids. The trim removed 4 bases at V and 3 bases at J, leaving 4 bases unmatched. Germline V lookup: CDR1 SGHTA, CDR2 FQGTGA. CDR3: CASSSRLAGTDTQYF. Incomplete CDR3 DNA: TGTGCCAGCAGCTCCCGACTAGCGGGTACAGATACG.

As to this clone: Sequencing ends 3 residues short of the CDR3 end; the germline J gene provides the rest. The genes are TRBV7-8 and TRBJ2-1; D may be TRBD1 (5 bases). V gave up 5 bases and J gave up 3 bases, with 17 bases separating them. CDR1 is SGHVS, CDR2 FQNEAQ, per germline. CDR3 length equals 16 residues. The CDR3 bases that were read are TGTGCCAGCAGCGGACAAGCCCGGTACGGCTACAATGAG. It encodes CASSGQARYGYNE. From start to end, the CDR3 is CASSGQARYGYNEQFF.

In regard to this clone: Coverage ceases 3 residues before the CDR3 finishes, and the germline J gene fills in the end. The chain is built from TRBV20-1 and TRBJ2-1, with D maybe TRBD1 (5 bases). Germline-derived CDR1 and CDR2 are DFQATT and SNEGSKA (reference sequence). CDR3 length: 13 amino acids. V was pared by 3 bases and J by 3 bases, with 9 bases between. CDR3 DNA (partial): TGCAGTGCTAGGGGAACAGGCTACAATGAG. This translates into CSARGTGYNE. The CDR3 in full is CSARGTGYNEQFF.

Remarks on this clone: The sequenced fragment ends 3 residues before the CDR3 boundary, so the rest is inferred from the germline J gene. The chain carries TRBV5-1 and TRBJ2-2; no definite D call. This CDR3 spans 15 amino acids. Germline V gene sequence: CDR1 SGHRS, CDR2 YFSETQ. With 4 bases removed from V and 7 bases from J, the gap between germline ends came to 17 bases. CDR3 DNA, as far as it was read: TGCGCCAGCAGCCCCGGTCACGGCGGAGTCGGGGAG. It encodes CASSPGHGGVGE. The whole CDR3 is CASSPGHGGVGELFF.

As for this clone: The read is 3 residues too short to cover the CDR3 end, so that end is filled in from the germline J gene. The chain has TRBV6-1 and TRBJ2-1; a weak D match, TRBD1 (6 bases). The germline CDR1 and CDR2 sequences are MNHNS and SASEGT. The CDR3 has 14 residues. V dropped 4 bases and J dropped 3 bases, with 10 bases sitting between them. This CDR3 reads CASSGTVNYNEQFF. Incomplete CDR3 DNA: TGTGCCAGCAGTGGGACAGTTAACTACAATGAG.

Turning to this clone: The read falls 3 residues short of the CDR3 end, and the missing part is taken from the germline J gene. V gene TRBV5-1 combines with J gene TRBJ2-7; D possibly corresponds to TRBD1 (6 bases). The germline V gene has CDR1 SGHRS and CDR2 YFSETQ. The V end was cut by 2 bases, the J end by 2 bases, with 11 bases between. The CDR3 has 14 amino acids. The covered CDR3 bases are TGCGCCAGCAGCTTTTCAGGGGTGCCCTACGAG. Amino acid sequence: CASSFSGVPYE. The full CDR3 is CASSFSGVPYEQYF.

Worth noting for this clone: Read sequence stops 3 residues before the CDR3 end, and the germline J gene provides the missing end. The V call is TRBV2, the J call TRBJ2-3; 7 bases line up with TRBD2. CDR1 is SNHLY and CDR2 is FYNNEI in the germline V gene. With 3 bases clipped from V and 5 bases from J, the junction kept 5 bases outside the gene matches. The CDR3 is 14 residues long. CDR3 protein: CASSEVGGGDTQYF. The DNA read from the CDR3 is TGTGCCAGCAGTGAGGTGGGCGGGGGAGATACG.